This T cell receptor (beta chain) comes out of a study of T cell clonality in common variable immunodeficiency. Each donor provided roughly 4.5 to 8.5 ml of heparinized whole blood. Profiling relied on immunoSEQ multiplex PCR, and the TCRdb table lists in-frame clones only, not all of them. The table lists 50,000 to 65,000 clones, with no singletons. This CDR3 is built from 18 residues. Germline V gene sequence: CDR1 MNHNS, CDR2 SASEGT. This clone was counted many times. One end of the junction varies from germline; a read error may be responsible. The read stops 3 residues short of the end of the CDR3; the missing end is completed from the germline J gene.

This TCR was sampled from a person aged 18-69 years in good health. The chain links TRBV6-1 to TRBJ1-2, with TRBD1 matching over 7 bases. The sequenced sample consisted of peripheral blood mononuclear cells. The part of the CDR3 DNA that was read is TGTGCCAGCACTGAATTCTCCGGGACAGCCTTAAGTAACTATGGC. Encoded protein: CASTEFSGTALSNYG. The whole CDR3 sequence reads CASTEFSGTALSNYGYTF.